The clone carrying this T cell receptor (beta chain) was seen repeatedly, ten times or more. Its specificity is unknown. The TCR beta CDR3 regions underwent amplification using RNA transcripts as the source. Carried out on the TCR CDR3, a first-round RT-PCR used the HTBI primer set. TCRdb re-analysed the multiplex PCR reads in MiXCR, keeping a single row per CDR3 protein. The sample contains hundreds of thousands of distinct CDR3 sequences, around 15% of which appear only once. The CDR3 is 14 residues long. Trimming took off 6 bases at V and 2 bases at J, with 11 bases between the two ends. The data belong to a study of T cells in Graves' hyperthyroidism and ophthalmopathy. Uncontrolled infection, other autoimmune disease, pregnancy or lactation disqualified patients from enrolment. Overall study results and limits: The majority of expanded thyroid clonotypes above 0.001 also appeared in blood.

The rearrangement uses TRBV12-3 or TRBV12-4 and TRBJ1-3, with D unresolved. This receptor was taken from a woman aged 40 to 55 with Graves' ophthalmopathy. Sample: blood. In nucleotides, the CDR3 is TGTGCCAGCAGCTCCTCTGGGGCTGGAAACACCATATATTTT. Translation: CASSSSGAGNTIYF.